The next 21 T cell receptor beta chains were all read from a single sample in a study of T cell changes during pregnancy in multiple sclerosis. Sequencing was performed with immunoSEQ multiplex PCR; in TCRdb, only in-frame clones are kept and a portion is missing. This table holds around 96,000 clones, 94% found once. The source was peripheral blood, collected after pregnancy. The receptors come from a female donor in good health, enrolled as a control in a pregnancy study.

The chain couples TRBV15 to TRBJ1-1; weak D call: TRBD1 (5 bases). Trimming took off 5 bases at V and 4 bases at J, with 14 bases between the two ends. The CDR3 length is 14 residues. CDR1 is LNHNV and CDR2 is YYDKDF in the germline V gene (reference sequence). CDR3 loop: CATSLDLQGTEAFF. DNA for the CDR3: TGTGCCACCAGCCTGGACCTTCAGGGCACTGAAGCTTTCTTT. The whole variable domain, remainder taken from reference TRBV15 and TRBJ1-1, is DAMVIQNPRYQVTQFGKPVTLSCSQTLNHNVMYWYQQKSSQAPKLLFHYYDKDFNNEADTPDNFQSRRPNTSFCFLDIRSPGLGDTAMYLCATSLDLQGTEAFFGQGTRLTVV.

The chain has TRBV9 and TRBJ1-2; no clear D. This CDR3 has 14 amino acids. V dropped 0 bases and J dropped 0 bases, with 6 bases sitting between them. The germline gives CDR1 SGDLS, CDR2 YYNGEE. This CDR3 is CASSVGQSNYGYTF. The CDR3 DNA is TGTGCCAGCAGCGTAGGGCAGTCTAACTATGGCTACACCTTC.

V and J are TRBV7-6 and TRBJ2-7; 7 bases fit TRBD2. Germline CDR1 is SGHVS and CDR2 is FNYEAQ. The junction had 7 bases not matched to a gene; V was cut back by 1 base and J by 1 base. The CDR3 has 16 residues. CDR3 coding DNA: TGTGCCAGCAGCTTAGTTTCTGCGGGAGAATCCTACGAGCAGTACTTC. Protein sequence: CASSLVSAGESYEQYF.

A remark on this clone: Other DNA sequences in this specimen translate into the identical CDR3. This chain uses TRBV28 with TRBJ1-5; 8 bases are shared with TRBD1. The J segment lost 7 bases and the V segment lost 2 bases, leaving 7 bases of the junction unmatched. The germline gives CDR1 MDHEN, CDR2 SYDVKM. The CDR3 consists of 15 residues. The CDR3 region has the DNA TGTGCCAGCAGTTTACTCGCAGGGGGCGGGCAGCCCCAGCATTTT. This gives the protein CASSLLAGGGQPQHF.

The rearrangement links TRBV28 to TRBJ1-2; D not resolved. The CDR3 is 14 amino acids. Germline V gene lookup returns CDR1 MDHEN and CDR2 SYDVKM. Trimming pared 2 bases from V and 4 bases from J, leaving 11 bases between. The CDR3 reads CASSLSRLGYGYTF. The DNA of the CDR3 is TGTGCCAGCAGTTTAAGCCGACTTGGCTATGGCTACACCTTC.

The chain has TRBV7-9 and TRBJ2-2, with TRBD1 matching 10 bases. CDR1 and CDR2 from the germline V gene are SEHNR and FQNEAQ (reference sequence). The ends lost 10 bases at V and 3 bases at J; junction bases unmatched: 5. This CDR3 is built from 14 residues. The CDR3 bases are TGTGCCACCCCCGGGACAGGGGACACCGGGGAGCTGTTTTTT. Its protein is CATPGTGDTGELFF.

This clone has only one observation. The chain joins TRBV5-1 to TRBJ2-3, with a weak D call TRBD2 (6 bases). Germline CDR1 SGHRS, CDR2 YFSETQ. The CDR3 extends over 16 amino acids. The germline V and J ends were trimmed by 2 bases and 3 bases, with 16 bases remaining between them. The DNA of the CDR3 is TGCGCCAGCAGCTTTGGAGGGGATACTGTAACAGATACGCAGTATTTT. It yields the protein CASSFGGDTVTDTQYF.

The chain has TRBV19 and TRBJ2-7, with 8 nucleotides matching TRBD2. Germline V gene sequence: CDR1 LNHDA, CDR2 SQIVND (reference sequence). The length of the CDR3 is 15 residues. Trimming removed 5 bases from V and 0 bases from J; junction bases left unmatched: 6. Written as DNA, the CDR3 is TGTGCCAGTAGTGTTAGCGGGAACCCCTCCTACGAGCAGTACTTC. Protein: CASSVSGNPSYEQYF.

The chain has TRBV29-1 and TRBJ1-2, with D possibly matching TRBD1 (5 bases). The CDR3 spans 13 residues. The V gene's germline CDR1 is SQVTM and CDR2 ANQGSEA. The V and J ends lost 0 bases and 6 bases respectively, with 11 bases between them. This chain's CDR3 is CSVEEWGADGYTF. CDR3 DNA sequence: TGCAGCGTTGAAGAGTGGGGCGCGGATGGCTACACCTTC.

V gene TRBV4-1 combines with J gene TRBJ2-3; 8 nucleotides match TRBD2. Trimming took 1 base from V and 0 from J; bases not matched to a gene: 6. Germline V gives CDR1 MGHRA, CDR2 YSYEKL. This CDR3 is built from 17 residues. Written as DNA, the CDR3 is TGCGCCAGCAGCCAAGCTACACTAGCGGCTAGCACAGATACGCAGTATTTT. Translated, it gives CASSQATLAASTDTQYF.

The chain recombines TRBV15 with TRBJ2-3, with D possibly matching TRBD2 (5 bases). CDR1 LNHNV and CDR2 YYDKDF come from the germline V gene (reference sequence). The CDR3 extends over 16 amino acids. V gave up 6 bases and J gave up 3 bases, with 19 bases separating them. The DNA for the CDR3 is TGTGCCACCAGGCCGGGATCTAGCTGGGGAACAGATACGCAGTATTTT. Translation: CATRPGSSWGTDTQYF.

V is TRBV5-1 and J is TRBJ2-7; TRBD1 matches at 8 bases. V lost 5 bases and J lost 6; bases outside the gene matches: 7. CDR3 size: 13 residues. In germline, CDR1 is SGHRS, CDR2 YFSETQ. CDR3: CASRVDRGSEQYF. DNA of the CDR3: TGCGCCAGCAGAGTTGACAGGGGAAGCGAGCAGTACTTC.

This chain links TRBV5-1 with TRBJ2-1; 14 positions match TRBD2. The CDR3 is 15 residues long. The junction had 7 bases not matched to a gene; V was cut back by 7 bases and J by 7 bases. Germline CDR1 reads SGHRS; CDR2 reads YFSETQ. CDR3 protein: CASGGTSGSSNEQFF. The DNA for the CDR3 is TGCGCCAGCGGGGGGACTAGCGGGAGTTCTAATGAGCAGTTCTTC.

This chain uses TRBV19 with TRBJ1-5, with D maybe TRBD1 (6 bases). Trimming removed 1 base at V and 3 bases at J, with 13 bases between. The CDR3 covers 16 residues. Germline V gene sequence: CDR1 LNHDA, CDR2 SQIVND (reference sequence). Written as DNA, the CDR3 is TGTGCCAGTAGTATAGTTCTAGGGGGGGTCAATCAGCCCCAGCATTTT. It translates to CASSIVLGGVNQPQHF.

The table lists this clone with a count of one. This chain uses TRBV18 with TRBJ2-7; D unclear. CDR1 is KGHSH and CDR2 is LQKENI in the germline V gene. The ends were cut back, 2 bases at V and 3 bases at J, with 11 bases in the middle. CDR3 length equals 14 residues. The CDR3 sequence is CASSPRGIYYEQYF. The DNA of the CDR3 is TGTGCCAGCTCACCAAGAGGTATTTACTACGAGCAGTACTTC. The complete variable domain, with remaining parts taken from reference TRBV18 and TRBJ2-7, reads NAGVMQNPRHLVRRRGQEARLRCSPMKGHSHVYWYRQLPEEGLKFMVYLQKENIIDESGMPKERFSAEFPKEGPSILRIQQVVRGDSAAYFCASSPRGIYYEQYFGPGTRLTVT.

The chain employs TRBV13 and TRBJ2-7, with 11 bases identical to TRBD2. Germline V gives CDR1 PRHDT, CDR2 FYEKMQ (reference sequence). The CDR3 loop spans 14 amino acids. The trim removed 5 bases at V and 7 bases at J, leaving 7 bases unmatched. The CDR3 sequence: CASSELAGEREQYF. CDR3 sequence (DNA): TGTGCCAGCAGCGAACTAGCGGGGGAGAGAGAGCAGTACTTC. Full variable domain (outside the CDR3, taken from reference TRBV13 and TRBJ2-7): AAGVIQSPRHLIKEKRETATLKCYPIPRHDTVYWYQQGPGQDPQFLISFYEKMQSDKGSIPDRFSAQQFSDYHSELNMSSLELGDSALYFCASSELAGEREQYFGPGTRLTVT.

The V call is TRBV5-1, the J call TRBJ2-7, with D uncertain. This CDR3 has 16 amino acids. The V and J ends lost 4 bases and 0 bases respectively, with 17 bases between them. Germline values: CDR1 SGHRS, CDR2 YFSETQ. The CDR3 DNA is TGCGCCAGCAGCCCCACGCACCAAGCGACCTCCTACGAGCAGTACTTC. Translation gives CASSPTHQATSYEQYF.

The chain couples TRBV5-4 to TRBJ1-2; TRBD1 aligns across 7 bases. V shed 0 bases, J shed 7 bases, and the junction held 9 bases outside the gene matches. Germline CDR1 SGHNT, CDR2 YYREEE (reference sequence). The CDR3 covers 15 residues. CDR3 sequence (DNA): TGTGCCAGCAGCTTGGGGGGACAGTCCTCTGGTGGCTACACCTTC. Translated: CASSLGGQSSGGYTF.

The chain couples TRBV28 to TRBJ1-5; tentative D call: TRBD1 (5 bases). This CDR3 has 15 residues. Germline CDR1 is MDHEN and CDR2 is SYDVKM. The ends were cut back, 3 bases at V and 4 bases at J, with 13 bases in the middle. CDR3 DNA sequence: TGTGCCAGCAGTTTGGGGGGTTCCGGAAATCAGCCCCAGCATTTT. Its protein is CASSLGGSGNQPQHF.

The gene calls are TRBV27 and TRBJ2-7, with 11 bases that match TRBD1. V lost 9 bases to trimming and J lost 9 bases; unmatched junction nucleotides: 4. This CDR3 comprises 11 residues. In germline, CDR1 is MNHEY, CDR2 SMNVEV (reference sequence). The CDR3 spells CASRTGGRQYF. The DNA for the CDR3 is TGTGCCAGTAGGACAGGGGGCAGGCAGTACTTC.

The V gene is TRBV4-1, the J gene TRBJ1-4; tentative D call: TRBD1 (5 bases). Trimming shortened V by 0 bases and J by 8 bases, and 16 bases separated the two germline ends. There are 16 residues in the CDR3. In germline, CDR1 is MGHRA, CDR2 YSYEKL. The CDR3 loop is CASSQDGTGRKEKLFF. The CDR3 nucleotides are TGCGCCAGCAGCCAAGATGGTACAGGACGAAAGGAAAAACTGTTTTTT.